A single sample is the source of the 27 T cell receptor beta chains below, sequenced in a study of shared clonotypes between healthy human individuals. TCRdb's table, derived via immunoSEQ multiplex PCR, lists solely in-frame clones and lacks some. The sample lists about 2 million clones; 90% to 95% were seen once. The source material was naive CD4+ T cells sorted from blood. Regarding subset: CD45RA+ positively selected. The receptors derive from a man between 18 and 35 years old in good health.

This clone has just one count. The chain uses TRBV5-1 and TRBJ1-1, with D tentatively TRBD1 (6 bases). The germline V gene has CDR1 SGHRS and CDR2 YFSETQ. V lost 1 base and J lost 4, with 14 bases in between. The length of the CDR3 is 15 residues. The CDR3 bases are TGCGCCAGCAGCTTGAGGCCTGGGGGGGCCACTGAAGCTTTCTTT. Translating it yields CASSLRPGGATEAFF.

The CDR3 loop is CATSGNTGELFF. The CDR3 DNA reads TGTGCTACTAGCGGGAACACCGGGGAGCTGTTTTTT. The gene calls are TRBV30 and TRBJ2-2; TRBD2 matches 8 bases. This CDR3 contains 12 residues. CDR1 and CDR2 from the germline V gene are GTSNPN and SVGIG (reference sequence).

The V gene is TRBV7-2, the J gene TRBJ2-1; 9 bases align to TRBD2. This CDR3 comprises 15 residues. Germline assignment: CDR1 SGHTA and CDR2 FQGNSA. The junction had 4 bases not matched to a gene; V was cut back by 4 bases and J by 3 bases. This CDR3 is CASSSGTSYYNEQFF. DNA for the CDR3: TGTGCCAGCAGCTCCGGGACTAGCTACTACAATGAGCAGTTCTTC.

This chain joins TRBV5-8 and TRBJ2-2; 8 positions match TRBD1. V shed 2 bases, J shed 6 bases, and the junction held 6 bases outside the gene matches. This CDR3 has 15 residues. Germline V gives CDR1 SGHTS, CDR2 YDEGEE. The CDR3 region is CASSLQGVTPGELFF. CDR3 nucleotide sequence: TGTGCCAGCAGCTTACAGGGGGTGACCCCCGGGGAGCTGTTTTTT. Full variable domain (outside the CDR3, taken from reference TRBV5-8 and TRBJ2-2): EAGVTQSPTHLIKTRGQQATLRCSPISGHTSVYWYQQALGLGLQFLLWYDEGEERNRGNFPPRFSGRQFPNYSSELNVNALELEDSALYLCASSLQGVTPGELFFGEGSRLTVL.

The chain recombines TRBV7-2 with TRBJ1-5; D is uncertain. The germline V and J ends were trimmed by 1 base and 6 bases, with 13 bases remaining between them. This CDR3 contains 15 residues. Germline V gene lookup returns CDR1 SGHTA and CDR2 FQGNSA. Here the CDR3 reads CASSLVDGVGQPQHF. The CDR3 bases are TGTGCCAGCAGCTTAGTTGACGGAGTCGGTCAGCCCCAGCATTTT.

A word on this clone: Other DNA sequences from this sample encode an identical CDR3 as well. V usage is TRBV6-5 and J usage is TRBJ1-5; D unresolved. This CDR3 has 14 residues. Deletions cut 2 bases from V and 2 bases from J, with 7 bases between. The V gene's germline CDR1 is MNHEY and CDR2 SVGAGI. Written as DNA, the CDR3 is TGTGCCAGCAGTTACGGTATAGGCAATCAGCCCCAGCATTTT. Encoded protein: CASSYGIGNQPQHF.

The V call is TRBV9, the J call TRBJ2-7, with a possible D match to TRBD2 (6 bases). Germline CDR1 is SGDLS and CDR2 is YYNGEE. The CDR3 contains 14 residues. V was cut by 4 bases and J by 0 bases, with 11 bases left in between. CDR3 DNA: TGTGCCAGCAGCCCCCGGACTAACTCCTACGAGCAGTACTTC. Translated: CASSPRTNSYEQYF.

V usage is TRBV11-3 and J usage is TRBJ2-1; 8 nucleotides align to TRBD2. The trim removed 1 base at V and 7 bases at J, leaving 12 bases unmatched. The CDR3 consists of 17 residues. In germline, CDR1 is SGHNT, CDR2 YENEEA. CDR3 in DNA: TGTGCCAGCAGCTTAGGTCCCACTGGCGGGAGGATTAATGAGCAGTTCTTC. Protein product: CASSLGPTGGRINEQFF. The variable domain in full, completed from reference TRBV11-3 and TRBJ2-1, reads EAGVVQSPRYKIIEKKQPVAFWCNPISGHNTLYWYLQNLGQGPELLIRYENEEAVDDSQLPKDRFSAERLKGVDSTLKIQPAELGDSAVYLCASSLGPTGGRINEQFFGPGTRLTVL.

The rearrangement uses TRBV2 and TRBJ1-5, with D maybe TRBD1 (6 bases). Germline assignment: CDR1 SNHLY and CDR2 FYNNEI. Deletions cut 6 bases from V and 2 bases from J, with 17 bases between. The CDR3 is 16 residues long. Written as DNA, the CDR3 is TGTGCCAGCAGCCAATCGTGGGGGCTTGGCAATCAGCCCCAGCATTTT. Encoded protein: CASSQSWGLGNQPQHF.

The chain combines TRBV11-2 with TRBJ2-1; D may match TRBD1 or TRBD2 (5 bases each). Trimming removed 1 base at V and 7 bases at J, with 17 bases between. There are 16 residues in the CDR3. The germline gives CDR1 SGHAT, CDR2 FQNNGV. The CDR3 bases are TGTGCCAGCAGCTTAGTGGCTAGCTTAGGGGAAAATGAGCAGTTCTTC. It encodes CASSLVASLGENEQFF. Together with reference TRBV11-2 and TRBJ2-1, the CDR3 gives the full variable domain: EAGVAQSPRYKIIEKRQSVAFWCNPISGHATLYWYQQILGQGPKLLIQFQNNGVVDDSQLPKDRFSAERLKGVDSTLKIQPAKLEDSAVYLCASSLVASLGENEQFFGPGTRLTVL.

Written as DNA, the CDR3 is TGTGCCACCAGCAGCGGGAGAAGCGGGCAAGAGACCCAGTACTTC. This sequence encodes CATSSGRSGQETQYF. The V call is TRBV15, the J call TRBJ2-5; perhaps TRBD2 as D (6 bases). V was pared by 3 bases and J by 2 bases, with 13 bases between. CDR1 and CDR2 from the germline V gene are LNHNV and YYDKDF (reference sequence). This CDR3 is 15 amino acids long.

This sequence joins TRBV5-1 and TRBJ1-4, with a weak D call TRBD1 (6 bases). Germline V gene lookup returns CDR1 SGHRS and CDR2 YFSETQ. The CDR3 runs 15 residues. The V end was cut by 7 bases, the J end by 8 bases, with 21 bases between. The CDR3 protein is CASQVTGSVSEKLFF. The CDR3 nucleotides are TGCGCCAGCCAAGTAACAGGGTCGGTTTCGGAAAAACTGTTTTTT.

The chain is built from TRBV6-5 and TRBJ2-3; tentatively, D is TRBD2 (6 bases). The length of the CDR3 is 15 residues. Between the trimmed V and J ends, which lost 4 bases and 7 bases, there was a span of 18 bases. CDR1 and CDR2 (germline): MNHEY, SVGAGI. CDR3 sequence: CASSSPGTSPNTQYF. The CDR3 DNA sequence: TGTGCCAGCAGTTCACCCGGGACTTCCCCCAATACGCAGTATTTT.

The CDR3 DNA reads as TGTGCCATCGGACCCAGAGGCCACGAGCAGTACTTC. Encoded protein: CAIGPRGHEQYF. The rearrangement uses TRBV10-3 and TRBJ2-7; no clear D gene. V gave up 8 bases and J gave up 5 bases, with 13 bases separating them. Germline V gives CDR1 ENHRY, CDR2 SYGVKD. The CDR3 sequence is 12 residues long.

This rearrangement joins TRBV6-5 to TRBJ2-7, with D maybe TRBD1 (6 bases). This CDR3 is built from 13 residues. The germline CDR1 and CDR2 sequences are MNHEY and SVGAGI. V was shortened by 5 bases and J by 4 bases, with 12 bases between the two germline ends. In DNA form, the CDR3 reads TGTGCCAGCAGTCGGGACAAAAAATACGAGCAGTACTTC. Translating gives CASSRDKKYEQYF.

The CDR3 bases are TGTGCCAGCAGTTCCGAGGGCCTTAATGAAAAACTGTTTTTT. Its translation: CASSSEGLNEKLFF. V usage is TRBV28 and J usage is TRBJ1-4; D is uncertain. Looked up from germline, CDR1 is MDHEN and CDR2 is SYDVKM. The CDR3 consists of 14 residues. Between the trimmed V and J ends, which lost 4 bases and 4 bases, there was a span of 10 bases.

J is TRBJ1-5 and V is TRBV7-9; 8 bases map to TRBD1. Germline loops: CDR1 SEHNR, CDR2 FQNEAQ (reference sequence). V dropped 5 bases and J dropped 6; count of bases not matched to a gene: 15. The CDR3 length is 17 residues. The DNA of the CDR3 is TGTGCCAGCAGCCGAGCACCCACAGGGGGAGCAGGTCAGCCCCAGCATTTT. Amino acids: CASSRAPTGGAGQPQHF.

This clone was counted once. Written as DNA, the CDR3 is TGCGCCAGCAGCTTGGACCGGGACAGCACAGATACGCAGTATTTT. Its translation: CASSLDRDSTDTQYF. The rearrangement joins TRBV5-1 to TRBJ2-3; D might be TRBD1 or TRBD2, each matching 5 bases. The CDR3 consists of 15 residues. The germline V gene encodes CDR1 SGHRS and CDR2 YFSETQ. Between the trimmed V and J ends, which lost 0 bases and 0 bases, there was a span of 8 bases. Variable domain in full (rest from reference TRBV5-1 and TRBJ2-3): KAGVTQTPRYLIKTRGQQVTLSCSPISGHRSVSWYQQTPGQGLQFLFEYFSETQRNKGNFPGRFSGRQFSNSRSEMNVSTLELGDSALYLCASSLDRDSTDTQYFGPGTRLTVL.

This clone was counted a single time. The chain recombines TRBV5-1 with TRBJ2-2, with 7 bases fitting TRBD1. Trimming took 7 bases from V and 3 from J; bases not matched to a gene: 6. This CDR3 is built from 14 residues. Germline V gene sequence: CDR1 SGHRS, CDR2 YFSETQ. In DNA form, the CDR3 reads TGCGCCAGCTCGACACAGGGGCACACCGGGGAGCTGTTTTTT. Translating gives CASSTQGHTGELFF.

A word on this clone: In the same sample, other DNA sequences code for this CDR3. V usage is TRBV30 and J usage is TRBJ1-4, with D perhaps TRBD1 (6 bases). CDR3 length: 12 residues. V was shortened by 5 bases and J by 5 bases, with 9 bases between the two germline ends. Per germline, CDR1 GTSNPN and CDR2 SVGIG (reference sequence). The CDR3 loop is CAWGTGNEKLFF. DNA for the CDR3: TGTGCCTGGGGCACAGGGAATGAAAAACTGTTTTTT.

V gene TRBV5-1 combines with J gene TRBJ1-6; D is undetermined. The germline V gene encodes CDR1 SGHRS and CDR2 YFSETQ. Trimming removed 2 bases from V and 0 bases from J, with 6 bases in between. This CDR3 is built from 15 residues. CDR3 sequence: CASSFLGSYNSPLHF. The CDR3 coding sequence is TGCGCCAGCAGCTTCCTGGGCTCCTATAATTCACCCCTCCACTTT.

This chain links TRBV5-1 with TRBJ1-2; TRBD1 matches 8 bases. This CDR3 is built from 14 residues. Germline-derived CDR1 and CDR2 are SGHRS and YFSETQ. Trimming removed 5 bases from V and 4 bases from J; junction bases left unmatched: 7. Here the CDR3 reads CASRQGARSYGYTF. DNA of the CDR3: TGCGCCAGCAGGCAGGGGGCGAGAAGCTATGGCTACACCTTC. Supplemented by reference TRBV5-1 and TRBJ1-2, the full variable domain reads KAGVTQTPRYLIKTRGQQVTLSCSPISGHRSVSWYQQTPGQGLQFLFEYFSETQRNKGNFPGRFSGRQFSNSRSEMNVSTLELGDSALYLCASRQGARSYGYTFGSGTRLTVV.

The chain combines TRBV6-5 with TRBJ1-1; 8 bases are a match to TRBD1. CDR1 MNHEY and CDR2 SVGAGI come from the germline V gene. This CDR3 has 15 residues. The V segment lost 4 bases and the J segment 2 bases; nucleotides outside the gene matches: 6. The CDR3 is CASSFQGALNTEAFF. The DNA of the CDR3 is TGTGCCAGCAGTTTCCAGGGGGCTCTAAACACTGAAGCTTTCTTT.

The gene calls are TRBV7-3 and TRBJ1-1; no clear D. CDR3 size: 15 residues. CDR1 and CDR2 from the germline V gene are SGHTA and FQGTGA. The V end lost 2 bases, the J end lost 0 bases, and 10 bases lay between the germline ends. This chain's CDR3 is CASSLQGGMNTEAFF. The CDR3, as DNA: TGTGCCAGCAGCTTACAAGGAGGCATGAACACTGAAGCTTTCTTT.

CDR3 bases: TGTGCCAGCACCCTAGAACCTGGGGAGGTGAATACGCAGTATTTT. Translated, it gives CASTLEPGEVNTQYF. The chain couples TRBV6-6 to TRBJ2-3, with a weak D call TRBD2 (6 bases). V lost 7 bases to trimming and J lost 7 bases, with 21 bases between them. In germline, CDR1 is MNHNY, CDR2 SVGAGI (reference sequence). The CDR3 spans 15 residues.

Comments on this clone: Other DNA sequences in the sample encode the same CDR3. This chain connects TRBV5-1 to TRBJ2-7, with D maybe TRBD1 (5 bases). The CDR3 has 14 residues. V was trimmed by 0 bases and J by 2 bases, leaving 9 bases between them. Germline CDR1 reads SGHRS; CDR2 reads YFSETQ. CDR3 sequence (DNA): TGCGCCAGCAGCTTGGGGACACCTACCTACGAGCAGTACTTC. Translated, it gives CASSLGTPTYEQYF.

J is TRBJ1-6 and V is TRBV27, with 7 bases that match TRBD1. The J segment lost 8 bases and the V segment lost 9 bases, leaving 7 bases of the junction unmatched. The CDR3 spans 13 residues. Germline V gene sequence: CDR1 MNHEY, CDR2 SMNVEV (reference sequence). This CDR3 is CASQGGGYSPLHF. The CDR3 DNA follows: TGTGCCAGTCAGGGGGGCGGGTATTCACCCCTCCACTTT.